A single sample gave rise to the 19 T cell receptor beta chains below, sequenced in a study of CD8 T cells in Susac syndrome (dated by TCRdb to between 2018 and 2021). Library preparation employed the immunoSEQ multiplex PCR assay. RNA was extracted using the RNeasy kit, and roughly 0.45 to 1 microgram was reverse transcribed with random hexamers. TCRdb reran the public reads through fastp at Q25 and MiXCR, keeping productive beta chains. All rows with the same CDR3 protein become a single entry with the most common DNA and genes. The sample includes 330,000 or so distinct CDR3 sequences, with 70% to 90% observed a single time. The biggest ten clones account for roughly 0.22% of the sample. The sample consisted of CD8+ T cells from PBMCs. The receptors were sampled from a human donor with multiple sclerosis.

The chain has TRBV28 and TRBJ1-1; perhaps TRBD1 as D (5 bases). This CDR3 is 13 amino acids long. Germline V gene sequence: CDR1 MDHEN, CDR2 SYDVKM. Here the CDR3 reads CGSRWNGGTEAFF. In DNA form, the CDR3 reads TGTGGGTCGCGGTGGAACGGGGGCACTGAAGCTTTCTTT.

This chain links TRBV29-1 with TRBJ2-3, with TRBD2 matching over 11 bases. The CDR3 spans 17 residues. CDR1 SQVTM and CDR2 ANQGSEA come from the germline V gene. Trimming took 1 base from V and 3 from J; bases not matched to a gene: 9. Here the CDR3 reads CSVEAVAGGPGTDTQYF. The CDR3 nucleotides are TGCAGCGTTGAAGCGGTAGCGGGAGGGCCGGGGACAGATACGCAGTATTTT.

This rearrangement joins TRBV6-2 or TRBV6-3 to TRBJ2-1; no clear D gene. Germline CDR1 is MNHEY and CDR2 is SVGEGT. V was cut by 7 bases and J by 10 bases, with 20 bases left in between. The CDR3 runs 14 residues. The CDR3 loop reads CASNNGRLLGEQFF. For the CDR3, the DNA is TGTGCCAGCAATAACGGCCGGCTTCTCGGGGAGCAGTTCTTC.

This chain uses TRBV6-1 with TRBJ2-2; the match to TRBD2 covers 7 bases. The CDR3 contains 17 residues. Germline V lookup: CDR1 MNHNS, CDR2 SASEGT. Germline trimming cut 10 bases from V and 3 bases from J; bases unmatched to any gene: 17. The CDR3 sequence: CATSIVGSGIDTGELFF. The CDR3 bases are TGTGCCACCTCCATCGTCGGCAGCGGGATAGACACCGGGGAGCTGTTTTTT.

This clonotype was recorded only once. The chain joins TRBV12-3 or TRBV12-4 to TRBJ2-3, with 10 positions matching TRBD2. This CDR3 comprises 17 residues. The V segment lost 5 bases and the J segment 5 bases; nucleotides outside the gene matches: 13. DNA for the CDR3: TGTGCCAGCAGTCCTCTTTTAAGCGGGAGGGCCGAAGATACGCAGTATTTT. Protein sequence: CASSPLLSGRAEDTQYF.

The chain has TRBV12-5 and TRBJ2-7; maybe TRBD2 (5 bases). The CDR3 is 13 amino acids. Germline lookup yields CDR1 LGHNT and CDR2 FRNRAP. V gave up 11 bases and J gave up 2 bases, with 16 bases separating them. CDR3: CAWRRLRPYEQYF. DNA for the CDR3: TGTGCTTGGCGGAGGCTCAGGCCCTACGAGCAGTACTTC.

This clonotype was seen only once. The V gene is TRBV9, the J gene TRBJ1-1; D unclear. Germline-derived CDR1 and CDR2 are SGDLS and YYNGEE. The CDR3 covers 13 residues. Trimming removed 3 bases at V and 5 bases at J, with 11 bases between. The CDR3: CASSERPVTEAFF. The CDR3 bases are TGTGCCAGCAGCGAGCGACCGGTTACTGAAGCTTTCTTT.

V is TRBV28 and J is TRBJ2-2; tentative D call: TRBD2 (5 bases). The CDR3 length is 14 residues. Trimming left V 4 bases short and J 0 bases short, with 6 bases between. Germline lookup yields CDR1 MDHEN and CDR2 SYDVKM. CDR3 loop: CASSWTANTGELFF. Here the CDR3 DNA reads TGTGCCAGCAGTTGGACTGCGAACACCGGGGAGCTGTTTTTT.

This chain links TRBV4-3 with TRBJ2-1, with D perhaps being TRBD1 or TRBD2 (5 bases each). There are 17 residues in the CDR3. Germline CDR1 is LGHNA and CDR2 is YSLEER. Trimming stripped 1 base from V and 6 bases from J, with 19 bases between. CDR3 in DNA: TGCGCCAGCAGCCAAGGGGGCGTGGGGGACCCCCTCAATGAGCAGTTCTTC. This codes for CASSQGGVGDPLNEQFF.

In this sample, this clonotype turned up once. The chain couples TRBV19 to TRBJ1-5; 9 bases map to TRBD1. V was pared by 4 bases and J by 4 bases, with 23 bases of the junction left unmatched. In germline, CDR1 is LNHDA, CDR2 SQIVND (reference sequence). The CDR3 extends over 21 amino acids. CDR3 sequence: CASSTRTGVSTERWGNQPQHF. CDR3 coding DNA: TGTGCCAGTAGTACTCGGACAGGGGTGAGTACGGAACGGTGGGGGAATCAGCCCCAGCATTTT.

In nucleotides, the CDR3 is TGTGCCAGCAGCTCGCCCGGGACACGGATCTCAATGAACACTGAAGCTTTCTTT. This gives the protein CASSSPGTRISMNTEAFF. This chain joins TRBV5-4 and TRBJ1-1; D may be TRBD1 (6 bases). CDR1 and CDR2 from the germline V gene are SGHNT and YYREEE (reference sequence). The CDR3 length is 18 residues. Trimming pared 3 bases from V and 0 bases from J, leaving 21 bases between.

The chain employs TRBV28 and TRBJ2-7; D is uncertain. The germline CDR1 and CDR2 sequences are MDHEN and SYDVKM. The CDR3 consists of 14 residues. The V end lost 6 bases, the J end lost 0 bases, and 12 bases lay between the germline ends. In DNA form, the CDR3 reads TGTGCCAGCAGATTAAGGCAGGCCTCCTACGAGCAGTACTTC. This gives the protein CASRLRQASYEQYF.

This clonotype was counted between two and nine times. CDR3 sequence reads: CASSPRQGSTQYF. DNA of the CDR3: TGTGCCAGCAGCCCTCGCCAAGGCAGTACGCAGTATTTT. The chain uses TRBV5-4 and TRBJ2-3; D is unclear. Trimming took 4 bases from V and 8 from J, leaving 14 bases between them. The CDR3 contains 13 residues. Germline values: CDR1 SGHNT, CDR2 YYREEE (reference sequence).

V is TRBV4-3 and J is TRBJ2-1; a weak D match, TRBD2 (5 bases). Deletions cut 2 bases from V and 3 bases from J, with 11 bases between. Germline values: CDR1 LGHNA, CDR2 YSLEER. The CDR3 covers 15 residues. CDR3 amino acids: CASSQSDSHYNEQFF. The CDR3 nucleotides are TGCGCCAGCAGCCAATCGGACTCTCACTACAATGAGCAGTTCTTC.

The chain couples TRBV9 to TRBJ2-1; D possibly corresponds to TRBD2 (6 bases). The CDR3 contains 18 residues. V was cut by 2 bases and J by 5 bases, with 23 bases left in between. The germline gives CDR1 SGDLS, CDR2 YYNGEE. The CDR3 is CASSVTEWISVADNEQFF. The DNA for the CDR3 is TGTGCCAGCAGCGTCACTGAGTGGATTTCGGTAGCGGACAATGAGCAGTTCTTC.

This clonotype showed up just once. The chain carries TRBV7-9 and TRBJ1-2; D is ambiguous. The length of the CDR3 is 13 residues. V lost 2 bases, J lost 8 bases, and 12 bases lay in between. Per the germline V gene, CDR1 is SEHNR and CDR2 is FQNEAQ (reference sequence). CDR3 DNA sequence: TGTGCCAGCAGCTTAAGCGGGGAAGTGGGCTACACCTTC. This translates into CASSLSGEVGYTF.

The chain employs TRBV5-4 and TRBJ2-2, with D uncertain. The V gene lost 4 bases and the J gene lost 5 bases, with 6 bases spanning the gap. Germline assignment: CDR1 SGHNT and CDR2 YYREEE (reference sequence). The CDR3 runs 12 residues. The CDR3 protein is CASSEWTGELFF. CDR3 in DNA: TGTGCCAGCAGCGAGTGGACCGGGGAGCTGTTTTTT.

V usage is TRBV24-1 and J usage is TRBJ2-3; either TRBD1 or TRBD2 may fit D (5 bases each). CDR1 and CDR2 (germline): KGHDR, SFDVKD. Trimming cost V 2 bases and J 6 bases, with 14 bases left between them. The CDR3 consists of 15 residues. As DNA, the CDR3 is TGTGCCACCAGTGATTGGGGGATGCCGTGGGATACGCAGTATTTT. Translated, it gives CATSDWGMPWDTQYF.

This clonotype was observed a handful of times. The chain uses TRBV24-1 and TRBJ2-3; 8 bases agree with TRBD2. The junction had 7 bases not matched to a gene; V was cut back by 7 bases and J by 2 bases. Germline V gene sequence: CDR1 KGHDR, CDR2 SFDVKD. CDR3 size: 15 residues. The CDR3 is CATRGTGGLTDTQYF. Here the CDR3 DNA reads TGTGCCACCAGAGGGACGGGAGGGCTCACAGATACGCAGTATTTT.